The T cell receptor beta chain under discussion was sequenced for a study of T-cell reconstitution after alpha-beta-depleted transplantation in children. Unique molecular identifiers were incorporated into the prepared TCRbeta library. TCRdb processed the PCR reads anew with MiXCR; each CDR3 protein has one entry. The data show hundreds of thousands of distinct CDR3 sequences, with 10% to 15% seen just once and 2.2% held by the top ten. This clonotype was seen only a few times. Antigen: not known. The V and J ends lost 9 bases and 7 bases respectively, with 10 bases between them. The length of the CDR3 is 11 residues. In germline, CDR1 is SNHLY, CDR2 FYNNEI. Regarding the study as a whole: Several hundred expanded graft clones reportedly gave rise to the alpha-beta T cells present about two months after transplant.

The input for sequencing was PBMCs, mostly from graft donor cells, taken 360 days after TCRalphabeta/CD19-depleted stem cell transplant. This TCR came from a male patient aged 10 to 17 who had a stem cell transplant for acute myeloid leukemia, so the T cells may come from the graft donor. The chain employs TRBV2 and TRBJ2-1, with D unclear. CDR3 residues: CARNPSNEQFF. CDR3 coding DNA: TGTGCCAGGAACCCTAGTAATGAGCAGTTCTTC.